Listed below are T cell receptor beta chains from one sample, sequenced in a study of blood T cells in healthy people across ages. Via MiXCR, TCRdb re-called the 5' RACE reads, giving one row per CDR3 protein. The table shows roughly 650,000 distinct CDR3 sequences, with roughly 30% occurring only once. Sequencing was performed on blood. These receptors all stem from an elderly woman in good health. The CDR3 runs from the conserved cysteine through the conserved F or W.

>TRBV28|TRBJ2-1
CASSFSGQGTHEQFF
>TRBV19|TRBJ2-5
CASSITGGRAETQYF
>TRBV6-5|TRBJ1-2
CASSRPTGSNYGYTF
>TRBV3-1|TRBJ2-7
CASSQGLSREQYF
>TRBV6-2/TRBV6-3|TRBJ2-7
CASSRGGHVYF
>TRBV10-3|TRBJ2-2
CAIRWSGDTGELFF
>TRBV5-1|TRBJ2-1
CASSRGNSYNEQFF
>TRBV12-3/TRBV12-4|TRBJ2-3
CASTIAGGEGTQYF
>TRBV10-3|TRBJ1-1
CAISDSANTEAFF
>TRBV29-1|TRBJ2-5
CSVEVRYQETQYF
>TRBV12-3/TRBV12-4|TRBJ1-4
CASSLGRGRRGTNEKLFF
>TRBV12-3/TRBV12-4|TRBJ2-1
CASSQSGRGLGDAYNEQFF
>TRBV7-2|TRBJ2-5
CASSLGVVGETQYF
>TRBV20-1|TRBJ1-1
CSLVGTGGVNTEAFF
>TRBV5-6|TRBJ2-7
CASSSDRGGGYEQYF
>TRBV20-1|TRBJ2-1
CSARGATGAGSEQFF
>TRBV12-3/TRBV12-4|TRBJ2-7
CASSFRGREQYF
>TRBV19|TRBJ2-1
CASKQRGGNEQFF
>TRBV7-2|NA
CAGSSERGLISYEQYF
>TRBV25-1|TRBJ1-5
CASSETGTGSNQPQHF
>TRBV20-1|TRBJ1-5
CSATTGTGVGQPQHF
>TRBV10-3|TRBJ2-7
CAISETDAGGDEQYF
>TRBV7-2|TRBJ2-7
CASSLVGWEQYF
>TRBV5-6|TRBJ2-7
CASSLYRTSLDTQYF
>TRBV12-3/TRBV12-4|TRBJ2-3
CASSLNRFTQYF
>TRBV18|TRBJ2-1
CASSPPGVKRAEQFF
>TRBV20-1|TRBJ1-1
CSARAQGGRNTEAFF
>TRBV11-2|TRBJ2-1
CASSEGRGFYNEQFF
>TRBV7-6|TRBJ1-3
CASSLERAGFGNTIYF
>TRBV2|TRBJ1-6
CASSEQGRGNSPLHF
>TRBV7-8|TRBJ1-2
CASSPGTAQGHGYTF
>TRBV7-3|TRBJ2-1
CASSLTVSSEQFF
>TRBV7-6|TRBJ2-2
CASSPLKNTGELFF
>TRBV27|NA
CASSADELGYEQYF
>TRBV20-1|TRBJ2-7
CSAALTGYEQYF
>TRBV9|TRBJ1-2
CASSASPSLNYGYTF
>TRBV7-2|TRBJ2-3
CASSLVGGPDTQYF
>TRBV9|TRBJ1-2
CASSFGTGRYGYTF
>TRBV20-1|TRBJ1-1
CSASTGAAAFF
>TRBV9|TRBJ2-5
CASSVDTARGTQYF
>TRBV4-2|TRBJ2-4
CASSQDRGGGENIQYF
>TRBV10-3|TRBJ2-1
CAISESRHANEQFF
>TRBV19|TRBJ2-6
CASSRDRGIPGANVLTF
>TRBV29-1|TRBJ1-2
CSAYGVKGRDAYGYTF
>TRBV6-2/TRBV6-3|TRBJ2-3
CASSYGPKGSMADTQYF
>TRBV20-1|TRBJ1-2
CSAWPFPRGYTF
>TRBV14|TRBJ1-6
CASSQERGWNSPLHF
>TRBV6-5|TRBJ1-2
CASSTRGYGYTF
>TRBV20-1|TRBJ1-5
CSALQGPNQPQHF
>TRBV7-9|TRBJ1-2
CANSLARQGAYGYTF
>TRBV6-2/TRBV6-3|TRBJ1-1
CASSYGIPGGTEAFF
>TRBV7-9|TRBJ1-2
CASSRRQGPYGYTF
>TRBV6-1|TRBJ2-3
CASSPDTPGGTGDTQYF
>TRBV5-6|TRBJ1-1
CASRRQGYTEAFF
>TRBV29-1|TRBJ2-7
CSARVPSSYEQYF
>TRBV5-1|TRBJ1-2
CASSKGQGASDGYTF
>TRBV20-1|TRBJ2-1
CSAPPGRTTYNEQFF
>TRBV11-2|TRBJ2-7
CASSLGTNYEQYF
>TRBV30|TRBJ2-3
CAWSVGGLADTQYF